This T cell receptor (beta chain) was recovered during a study of human T cells and chemical hapten exposure. As for the study in general: The patients were mostly female; they had alopecia areata, totalis or universalis.

TCRdb passed the RACE reads through MiXCR, listing each CDR3 protein once. The table shows more than 100,000 distinct CDR3 sequences, with approximately 11% occurring only once. As to time point: patch test 3, about 24 weeks after DPC sensitization. Treatment defined: therapeutic diphenylcyclopropenone sensitization with weekly scalp DPC. Ahead of applying each patch test, blood was sampled. This sample comprised whole blood, obtained in connection with sensitization to the hapten diphenylcyclopropenone (DPC). This receptor was identified in a woman between 50 and 59 years old with alopecia areata. Some clones in this sample may be carry-over from other donors' samples.

The DNA for the CDR3 is TGTGCCAGCTCTGGGACTAGCGGGATCCCAGATACGCAGTATTTT. Protein: CASSGTSGIPDTQYF. This chain connects TRBV12-3 or TRBV12-4 to TRBJ2-3; TRBD2 agrees at 13 bases. The CDR3 extends over 15 amino acids. Trimming at V came to 8 bases and at J to 4 bases, leaving 6 bases not matched to a gene.